This entry lists 8 T cell receptor beta chains sequenced from one sample in a study of T cell repertoires in cytomegalovirus infection. Using its own MiXCR run on the reads, TCRdb lists one record per CDR3 protein. Of about 920,000 distinct CDR3 sequences listed, 31% are singletons. Their antigen targets remain unknown. Here the sequenced sample was cultured CD8+ T cells from PBMCs, taken from culture after CMV antigen stimulation. These receptors were obtained from a human donor in good health (CMV status not recorded). Some clones in this sample may be carry-over from other donors' samples.

The genes are TRBV6-6 and TRBJ2-3, with a weak D call TRBD2 (7 bases). Germline V CDR1 and CDR2: MNHNY, SVGAGI (reference sequence). The V end lost 5 bases, the J end lost 0 bases, and 9 bases lay between the germline ends. This CDR3 is 14 amino acids long. The CDR3 coding sequence is TGTGCCAGCAGTAAGGGGGGGAGCACAGATACGCAGTATTTT. This sequence encodes CASSKGGSTDTQYF.

Only a few counts were recorded for this clonotype. The genes are TRBV19 and TRBJ2-1; no firm D call. This CDR3 comprises 13 residues. V dropped 5 bases and J dropped 6 bases, with 11 bases sitting between them. Germline CDR1 is LNHDA and CDR2 is SQIVND (reference sequence). CDR3 loop: CASSPKWGNEQFF. The DNA of the CDR3 is TGTGCCAGTAGTCCCAAATGGGGCAATGAGCAGTTCTTC.

V and J are TRBV7-9 and TRBJ1-2; D ambiguous. Germline V gene sequence: CDR1 SEHNR, CDR2 FQNEAQ (reference sequence). CDR3 length: 13 amino acids. V shed 5 bases and J shed 10 bases, with 17 bases lying between them. CDR3 region: CASSLEWFVDYTF. CDR3 DNA: TGTGCCAGCAGCCTAGAGTGGTTTGTTGACTACACCTTC.

This clonotype was counted ten times or more. The chain carries TRBV7-8 and TRBJ2-3, with 9 bases lining up with TRBD2. The germline V gene encodes CDR1 SGHVS and CDR2 FQNEAQ. Trimming took 3 bases from V and 8 from J; bases not matched to a gene: 9. CDR3 length equals 15 residues. The CDR3 DNA reads as TGTGCCAGCAGCTTCGCGGGGGGGGTGCGGGGTACGCAGTATTTT. Protein product: CASSFAGGVRGTQYF.

A few counts support this clonotype. The rearrangement links TRBV27 to TRBJ2-4; D not resolved. V was pared by 3 bases and J by 13 bases, with 10 bases between. The germline CDR1 and CDR2 sequences are MNHEY and SMNVEV (reference sequence). The CDR3 runs to 11 residues. CDR3 amino acids: CASSFRSHQYF. DNA for the CDR3: TGTGCCAGCAGTTTTAGGTCTCACCAGTACTTC.

The gene calls are TRBV18 and TRBJ2-7; D remains ambiguous. This CDR3 is built from 13 residues. Per germline, CDR1 KGHSH and CDR2 LQKENI. V was clipped by 3 bases and J by 2 bases, with 8 bases between them. This chain's CDR3 is CASSPFGPYEQYF. CDR3 coding DNA: TGTGCCAGCTCACCGTTCGGCCCCTACGAGCAGTACTTC.

This clonotype was recorded a few times. V gene TRBV27 combines with J gene TRBJ2-2; 7 bases fit TRBD2. Losses at the gene ends were 6 bases for V and 3 bases for J; bases not matched to a gene: 22. This CDR3 is built from 20 residues. Germline V lookup: CDR1 MNHEY, CDR2 SMNVEV (reference sequence). Here the CDR3 DNA reads TGTGCCAGCAGGGCTGTTGGGGGACTACATCCCCTAAGCGACACCGGGGAGCTGTTTTTT. Its translation: CASRAVGGLHPLSDTGELFF.

The genes are TRBV6-6 and TRBJ2-5; maybe TRBD2 (7 bases). CDR3 length equals 12 residues. The germline CDR1 and CDR2 sequences are MNHNY and SVGAGI (reference sequence). Trimming cost V 11 bases and J 2 bases, with 12 bases left between them. CDR3 protein: CAGGGPQETQYF. CDR3 bases: TGTGCCGGGGGGGGGCCACAAGAGACCCAGTACTTC.